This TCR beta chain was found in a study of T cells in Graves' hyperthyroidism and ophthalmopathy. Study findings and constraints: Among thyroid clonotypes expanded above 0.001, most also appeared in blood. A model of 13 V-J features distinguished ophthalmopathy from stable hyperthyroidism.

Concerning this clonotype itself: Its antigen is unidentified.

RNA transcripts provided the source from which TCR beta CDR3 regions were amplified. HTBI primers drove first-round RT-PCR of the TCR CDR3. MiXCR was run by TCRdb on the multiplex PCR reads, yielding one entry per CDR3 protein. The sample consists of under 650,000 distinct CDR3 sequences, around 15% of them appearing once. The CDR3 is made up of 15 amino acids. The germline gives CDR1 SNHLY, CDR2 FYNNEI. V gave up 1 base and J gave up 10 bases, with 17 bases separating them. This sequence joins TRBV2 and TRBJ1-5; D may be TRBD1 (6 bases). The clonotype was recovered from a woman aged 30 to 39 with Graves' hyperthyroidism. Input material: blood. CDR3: CASSEGGGPRFPQHF. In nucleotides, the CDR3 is TGTGCCAGCAGTGAAGGCGGGGGGCCCCGTTTTCCCCAGCATTTT.